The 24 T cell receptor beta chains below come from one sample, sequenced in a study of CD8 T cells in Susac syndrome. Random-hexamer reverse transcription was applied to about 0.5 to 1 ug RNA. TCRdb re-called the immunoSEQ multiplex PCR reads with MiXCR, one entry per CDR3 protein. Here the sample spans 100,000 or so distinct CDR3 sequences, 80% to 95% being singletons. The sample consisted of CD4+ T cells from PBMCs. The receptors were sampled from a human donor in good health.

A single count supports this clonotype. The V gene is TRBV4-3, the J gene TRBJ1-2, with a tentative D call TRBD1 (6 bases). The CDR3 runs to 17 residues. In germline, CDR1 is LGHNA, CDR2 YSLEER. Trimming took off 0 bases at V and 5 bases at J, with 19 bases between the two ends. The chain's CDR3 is CASSQDYGAGAPYGYTF. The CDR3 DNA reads TGCGCCAGCAGCCAAGATTATGGGGCAGGGGCGCCTTATGGCTACACCTTC.

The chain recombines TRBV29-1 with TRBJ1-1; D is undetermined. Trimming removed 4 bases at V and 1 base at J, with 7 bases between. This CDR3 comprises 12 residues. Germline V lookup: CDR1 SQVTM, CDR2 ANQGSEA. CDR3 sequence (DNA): TGCAGCGTTGCCCAGGCGAACACTGAAGCTTTCTTT. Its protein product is CSVAQANTEAFF.

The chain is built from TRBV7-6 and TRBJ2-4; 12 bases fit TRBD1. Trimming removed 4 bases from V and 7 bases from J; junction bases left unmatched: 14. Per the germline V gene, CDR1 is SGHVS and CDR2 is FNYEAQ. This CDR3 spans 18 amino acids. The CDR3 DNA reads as TGTGCCAGCAGCTCGGGGGACAGGGGGCGTTCGGGGCGTAACATTCAGTACTTC. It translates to CASSSGDRGRSGRNIQYF. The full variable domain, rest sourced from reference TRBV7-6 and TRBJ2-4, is GAGVSQSPRYKVTKRGQDVALRCDPISGHVSLYWYRQALGQGPEFLTYFNYEAQQDKSGLPNDRFSAERPEGSISTLTIQRTEQRDSAMYRCASSSGDRGRSGRNIQYFGAGTRLSVL.

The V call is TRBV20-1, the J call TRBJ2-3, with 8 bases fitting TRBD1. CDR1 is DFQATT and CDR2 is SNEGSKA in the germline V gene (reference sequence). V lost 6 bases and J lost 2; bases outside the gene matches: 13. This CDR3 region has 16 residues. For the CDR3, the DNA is TGCAGTGCCTCCGGCCCAGGGGGCTTATACACAGATACGCAGTATTTT. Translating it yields CSASGPGGLYTDTQYF.

CDR3 in amino acids: CAISEGPTPDTQYF. As DNA, the CDR3 is TGTGCCATCAGTGAGGGGCCAACTCCAGATACGCAGTATTTT. V and J are TRBV10-3 and TRBJ2-3; D is undetermined. The CDR3 spans 14 residues. Germline-derived CDR1 and CDR2 are ENHRY and SYGVKD. The V gene lost 2 bases and the J gene lost 4 bases, with 10 bases spanning the gap.

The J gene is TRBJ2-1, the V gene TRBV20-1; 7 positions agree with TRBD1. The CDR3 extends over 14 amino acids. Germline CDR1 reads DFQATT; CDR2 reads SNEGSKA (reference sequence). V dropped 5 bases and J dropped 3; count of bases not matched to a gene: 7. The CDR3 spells CSAPGTVLYNEQFF. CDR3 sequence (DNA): TGCAGTGCTCCTGGGACAGTTCTCTACAATGAGCAGTTCTTC.

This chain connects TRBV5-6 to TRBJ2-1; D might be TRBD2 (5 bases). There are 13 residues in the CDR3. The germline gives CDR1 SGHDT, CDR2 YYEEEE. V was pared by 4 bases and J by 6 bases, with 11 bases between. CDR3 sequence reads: CASSAGAGNEQFF. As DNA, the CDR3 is TGTGCCAGCAGCGCGGGCGCGGGCAATGAGCAGTTCTTC.

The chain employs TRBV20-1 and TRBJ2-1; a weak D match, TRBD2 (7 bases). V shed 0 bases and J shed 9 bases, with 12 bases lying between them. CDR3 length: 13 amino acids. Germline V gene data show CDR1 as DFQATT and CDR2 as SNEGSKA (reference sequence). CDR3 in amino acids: CSARDPGGLEQFF. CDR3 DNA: TGCAGTGCTAGAGATCCGGGGGGCCTTGAGCAGTTCTTC.

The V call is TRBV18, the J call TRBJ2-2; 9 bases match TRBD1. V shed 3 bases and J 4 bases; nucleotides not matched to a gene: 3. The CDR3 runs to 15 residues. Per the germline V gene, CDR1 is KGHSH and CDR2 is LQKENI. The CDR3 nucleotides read TGTGCCAGCTCACCGGACAGGGGATCCACCGGGGAGCTGTTTTTT. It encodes CASSPDRGSTGELFF.

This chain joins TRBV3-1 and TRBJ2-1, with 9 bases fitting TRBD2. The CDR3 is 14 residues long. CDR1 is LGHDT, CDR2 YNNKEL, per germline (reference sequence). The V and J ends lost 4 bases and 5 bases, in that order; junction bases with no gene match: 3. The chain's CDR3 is CASSRLADHNEQFF. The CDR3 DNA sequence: TGTGCCAGCAGCCGACTAGCGGATCACAATGAGCAGTTCTTC.

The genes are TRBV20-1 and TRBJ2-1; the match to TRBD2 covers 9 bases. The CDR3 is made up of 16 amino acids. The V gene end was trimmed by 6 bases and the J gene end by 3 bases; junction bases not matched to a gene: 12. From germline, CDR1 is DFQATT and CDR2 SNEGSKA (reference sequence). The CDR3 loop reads CSAPFFASGNYNEQFF. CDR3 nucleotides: TGCAGTGCCCCCTTCTTTGCTAGCGGGAACTACAATGAGCAGTTCTTC.

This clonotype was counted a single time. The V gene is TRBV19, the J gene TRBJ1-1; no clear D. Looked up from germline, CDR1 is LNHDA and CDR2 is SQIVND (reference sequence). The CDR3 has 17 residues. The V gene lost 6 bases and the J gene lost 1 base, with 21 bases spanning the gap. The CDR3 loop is CASRTRDLGRSNTEAFF. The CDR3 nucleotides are TGTGCCAGTAGAACCCGCGACTTAGGACGATCGAACACTGAAGCTTTCTTT.

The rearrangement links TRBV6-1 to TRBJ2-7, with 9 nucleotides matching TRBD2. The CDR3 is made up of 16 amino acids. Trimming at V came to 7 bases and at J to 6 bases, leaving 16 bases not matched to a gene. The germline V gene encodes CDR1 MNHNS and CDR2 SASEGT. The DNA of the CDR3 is TGTGCCAGCACCCCCGCCAAACCGGCGGGGGGGCGCGAGCAGTACTTC. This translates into CASTPAKPAGGREQYF.

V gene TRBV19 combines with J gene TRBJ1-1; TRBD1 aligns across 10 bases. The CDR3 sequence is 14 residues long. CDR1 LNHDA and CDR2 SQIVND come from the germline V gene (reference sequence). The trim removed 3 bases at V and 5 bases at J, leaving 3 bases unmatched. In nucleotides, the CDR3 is TGTGCCAGTAGTATTGGGACAGGGGTTACTGAAGCTTTCTTT. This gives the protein CASSIGTGVTEAFF.

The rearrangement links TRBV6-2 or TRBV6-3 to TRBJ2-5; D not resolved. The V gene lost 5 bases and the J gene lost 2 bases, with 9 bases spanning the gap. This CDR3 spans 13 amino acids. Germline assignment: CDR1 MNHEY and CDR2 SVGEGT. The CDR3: CASSEREQETQYF. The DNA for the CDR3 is TGTGCCAGCAGTGAAAGGGAACAAGAGACCCAGTACTTC.

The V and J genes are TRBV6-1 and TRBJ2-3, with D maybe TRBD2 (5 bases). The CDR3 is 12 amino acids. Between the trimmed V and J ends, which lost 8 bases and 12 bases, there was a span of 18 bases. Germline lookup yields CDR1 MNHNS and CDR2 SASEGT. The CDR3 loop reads CASSPSGTPQYF. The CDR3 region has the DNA TGTGCCAGCTCACCCAGCGGTACTCCCCAGTATTTT.

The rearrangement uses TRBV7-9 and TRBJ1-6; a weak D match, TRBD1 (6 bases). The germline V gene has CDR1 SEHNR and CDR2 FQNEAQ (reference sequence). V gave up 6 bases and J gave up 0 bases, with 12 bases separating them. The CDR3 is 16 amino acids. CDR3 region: CASRGGGSSYNSPLHF. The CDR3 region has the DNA TGTGCCAGCAGAGGGGGGGGGAGCTCCTATAATTCACCCCTCCACTTT.

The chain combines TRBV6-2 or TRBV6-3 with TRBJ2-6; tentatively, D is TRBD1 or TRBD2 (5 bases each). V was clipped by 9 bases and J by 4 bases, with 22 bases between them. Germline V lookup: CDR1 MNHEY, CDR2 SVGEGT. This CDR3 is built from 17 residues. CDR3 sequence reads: CASITSSGLSGANVLTF. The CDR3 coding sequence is TGTGCCAGTATCACTTCCTCGGGGCTTTCAGGGGCCAACGTCCTGACTTTC.

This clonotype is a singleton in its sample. In DNA form, the CDR3 reads TGTGCCAGCAGACCATTCGACAGCCCCGGAAACACCATATATTTT. Protein: CASRPFDSPGNTIYF. V usage is TRBV7-8 and J usage is TRBJ1-3; tentative D call: TRBD1 (5 bases). The V end was cut by 6 bases, the J end by 4 bases, with 16 bases between. The CDR3 spans 15 residues. Germline V gene sequence: CDR1 SGHVS, CDR2 FQNEAQ.

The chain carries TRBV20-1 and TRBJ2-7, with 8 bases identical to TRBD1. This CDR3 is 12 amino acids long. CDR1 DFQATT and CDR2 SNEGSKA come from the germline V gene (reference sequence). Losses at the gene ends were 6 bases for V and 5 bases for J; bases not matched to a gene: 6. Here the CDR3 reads CSANDRGNEQYF. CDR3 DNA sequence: TGCAGTGCAAACGACAGGGGAAACGAGCAGTACTTC.

For the CDR3, the DNA is TGTGCCAGCAGCTCTAAGAATTCTCAGGGTCACCTCTACGAGCAGTACTTC. Translating it yields CASSSKNSQGHLYEQYF. This chain joins TRBV11-2 and TRBJ2-7; possibly TRBD1 for D (5 bases). CDR1 and CDR2 (germline): SGHAT, FQNNGV. The CDR3 loop spans 17 amino acids. V was cut by 4 bases and J by 3 bases, with 22 bases left in between.

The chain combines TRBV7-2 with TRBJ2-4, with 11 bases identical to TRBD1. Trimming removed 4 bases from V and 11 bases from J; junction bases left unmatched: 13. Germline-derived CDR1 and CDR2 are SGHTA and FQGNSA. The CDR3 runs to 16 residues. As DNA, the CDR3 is TGTGCCAGCAGCTCAACCGGGACAGGGGGAATTTCCGTTCAGTACTTC. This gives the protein CASSSTGTGGISVQYF.

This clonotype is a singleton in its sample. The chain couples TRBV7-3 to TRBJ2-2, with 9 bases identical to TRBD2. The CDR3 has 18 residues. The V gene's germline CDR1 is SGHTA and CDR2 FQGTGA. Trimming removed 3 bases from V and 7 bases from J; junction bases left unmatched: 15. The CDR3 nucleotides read TGTGCCAGCAGCTTCATCCGGCGGGAGGGCCGTGATGGCGGGGAGCTGTTTTTT. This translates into CASSFIRREGRDGGELFF.

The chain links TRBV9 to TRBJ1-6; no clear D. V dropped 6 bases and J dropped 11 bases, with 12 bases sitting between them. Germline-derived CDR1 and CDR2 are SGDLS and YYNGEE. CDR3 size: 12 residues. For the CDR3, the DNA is TGTGCCAGCACCCGTCTCACCGCACCCCTCCACTTT. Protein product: CASTRLTAPLHF.